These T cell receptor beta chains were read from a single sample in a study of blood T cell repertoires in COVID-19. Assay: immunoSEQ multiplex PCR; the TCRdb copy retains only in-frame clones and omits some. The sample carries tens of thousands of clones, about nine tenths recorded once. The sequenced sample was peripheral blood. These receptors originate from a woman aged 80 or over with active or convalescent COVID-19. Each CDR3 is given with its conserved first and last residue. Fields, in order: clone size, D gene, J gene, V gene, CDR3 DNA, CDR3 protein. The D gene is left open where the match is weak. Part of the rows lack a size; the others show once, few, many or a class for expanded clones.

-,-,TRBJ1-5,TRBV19,TGTGCCAGTAGTGGGCCTTGGTATCGCAGGCCCTCAAATCAGCCCCAGCATTTT,CASSGPWYRRPSNQPQHF
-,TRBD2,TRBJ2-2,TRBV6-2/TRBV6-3,TGTGCCAGCAGCCCCCCTGGGGGACTAGCCACCTATACCGGGGAGCTGTTTTTT,CASSPPGGLATYTGELFF
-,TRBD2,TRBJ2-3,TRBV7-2,TGTGCCAGCAGCTTAGACGGGCTAGCGGGTATCACAGATACGCAGTATTTT,CASSLDGLAGITDTQYF
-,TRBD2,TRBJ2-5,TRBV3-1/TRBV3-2,TGTGCCAGCAGCCAACGTAGCGGGGGGGGTCGAGAGACCCAGTACTTC,CASSQRSGGGRETQYF
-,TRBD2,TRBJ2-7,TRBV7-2,TGTGCCAGCAGCTTAGCCAGCGGGGGGCTCAACGAGCAGTACTTC,CASSLASGGLNEQYF
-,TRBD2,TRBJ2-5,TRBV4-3,TGCGCCAGCAGCCGAACAACTAGCGGGGGGTACCAAGAGACCCAGTACTTC,CASSRTTSGGYQETQYF
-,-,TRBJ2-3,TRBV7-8,TGTGCCAGCAGCCCGCGGGGTGGGGCTAGCACAGATACGCAGTATTTT,CASSPRGGASTDTQYF
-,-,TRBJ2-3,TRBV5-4,TGTGCCAGCAGCTTGGCCGGCACAGATACGCAGTATTTT,CASSLAGTDTQYF
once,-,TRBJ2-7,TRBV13,TGTGCCAGCAGCCCCGCCTCGGGGGACCACGAGCAGTACTTC,CASSPASGDHEQYF
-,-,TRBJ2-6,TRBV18,TGTGCCAGCTCATACAGCAGCTCTGGGGCCAACGTCCTGACTTTC,CASSYSSSGANVLTF
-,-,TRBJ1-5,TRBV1,TGCACCAGCAGCCAAGTCAACAATCAGCCCCAGCATTTT,CTSSQVNNQPQHF
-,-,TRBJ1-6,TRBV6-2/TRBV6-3,TGTGCCAGCAGCTCTTTCGGACAGCTTTCACCCCTCCACTTT,CASSSFGQLSPLHF
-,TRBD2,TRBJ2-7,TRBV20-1,TGCAGTGCTAGTTATAGCGGGGTATCCTACGAGCAGTACTTC,CSASYSGVSYEQYF
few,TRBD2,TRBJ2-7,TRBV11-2,TGTGCCAGCAGCTTAGGACGGGCGACACGGGGGGGGTCCGCCGAGCAGTACTTC,CASSLGRATRGGSAEQYF
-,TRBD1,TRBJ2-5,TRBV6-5,TGTGCCAGCAGTCGGGACAGGGCCTCAAGTGAGACCCAGTACTTC,CASSRDRASSETQYF
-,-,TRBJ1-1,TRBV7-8,TGTGCCAGCAGCTCCGGGGGGCTCTTGGCTTTCTTT,CASSSGGLLAFF
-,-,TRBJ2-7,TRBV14,TGTGCCAGCAGCCAAGGAGGCGGATATCGGGACTCCTACGAGCAGTACTTC,CASSQGGGYRDSYEQYF
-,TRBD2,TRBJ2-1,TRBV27,TGTGCCAGCAGTTTCATGACTAGCGGGGTATACAATGAGCAGTTCTTC,CASSFMTSGVYNEQFF
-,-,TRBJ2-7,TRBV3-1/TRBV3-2,TGTGCCAGCGGTAGGGGGATCTACGAGCAGTACTTC,CASGRGIYEQYF
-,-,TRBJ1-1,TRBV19,TGTGCCAGTAATCCCGACAGTATGAACACTGAAGCTTTCTTT,CASNPDSMNTEAFF
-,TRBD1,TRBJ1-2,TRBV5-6,TGTGCCAGCCTGGAAGACAGGGGGCAAGGCTACACCTTC,CASLEDRGQGYTF
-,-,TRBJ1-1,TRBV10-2,TGCGCCAGCAGTGAGTCAAGGGGCACTGAAGCTTTCTTT,CASSESRGTEAFF
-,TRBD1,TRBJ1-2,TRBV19,TGTGCCATTCGGGACAGTGAAGGCTACACCTTC,CAIRDSEGYTF
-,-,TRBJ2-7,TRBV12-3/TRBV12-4,TGTGCCAGCAGTTTCAGGCTAGCTGGCGAGCAGTACTTC,CASSFRLAGEQYF
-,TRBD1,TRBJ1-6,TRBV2,TGTGCCAGCAGTGAACCTGGGACAGTAAATTCACCCCTCCACTTT,CASSEPGTVNSPLHF
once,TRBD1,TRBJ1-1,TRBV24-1,TGTGCCACCAGTGGACTGGGACAGGGGGTAGGGGACACTGAAGCTTTCTTT,CATSGLGQGVGDTEAFF
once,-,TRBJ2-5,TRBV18,TGTGCCAGCTCACCGAGACAGTTGGAGACCCAGTACTTC,CASSPRQLETQYF
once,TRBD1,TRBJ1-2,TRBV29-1,TGCAGCGCCCCCGGGACAGGGGACTATGGCTACACCTTC,CSAPGTGDYGYTF
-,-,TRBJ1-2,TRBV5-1,TGCGCCAGCAGCTTGGAGTCCCGGGGGACGGGGGGCTACACCTTC,CASSLESRGTGGYTF